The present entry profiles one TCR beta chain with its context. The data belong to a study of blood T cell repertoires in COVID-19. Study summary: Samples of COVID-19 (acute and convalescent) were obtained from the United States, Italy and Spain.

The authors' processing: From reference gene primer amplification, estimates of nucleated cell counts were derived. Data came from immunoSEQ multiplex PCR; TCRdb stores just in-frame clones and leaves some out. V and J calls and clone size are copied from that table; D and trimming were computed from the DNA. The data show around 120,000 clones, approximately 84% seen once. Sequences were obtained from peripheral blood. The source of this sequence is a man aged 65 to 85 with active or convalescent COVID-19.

CDR3 DNA sequence: TGTGCCAGCAGCAGAACAGCTACTGGGGCCAACGTCCTGACTTTC. This translates into CASSRTATGANVLTF. The J gene is TRBJ2-6, the V gene TRBV5-4; no reliable D call. Per the germline V gene, CDR1 is SGHNT and CDR2 is YYREEE (reference sequence). Between the trimmed V and J ends, which lost 4 bases and 2 bases, there was a span of 10 bases. CDR3 length: 15 amino acids.